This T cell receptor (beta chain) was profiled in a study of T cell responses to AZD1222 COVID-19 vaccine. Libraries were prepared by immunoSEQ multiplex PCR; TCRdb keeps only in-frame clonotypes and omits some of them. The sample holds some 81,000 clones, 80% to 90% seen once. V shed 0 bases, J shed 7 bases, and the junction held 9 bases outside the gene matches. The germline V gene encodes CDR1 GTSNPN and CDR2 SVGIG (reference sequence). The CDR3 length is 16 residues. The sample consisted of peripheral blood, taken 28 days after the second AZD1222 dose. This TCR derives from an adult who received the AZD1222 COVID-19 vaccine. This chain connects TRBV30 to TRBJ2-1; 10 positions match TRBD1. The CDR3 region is CAWSVAPDRGGNEQFF. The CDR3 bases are TGTGCCTGGAGTGTGGCCCCGGACAGGGGGGGTAATGAGCAGTTCTTC.